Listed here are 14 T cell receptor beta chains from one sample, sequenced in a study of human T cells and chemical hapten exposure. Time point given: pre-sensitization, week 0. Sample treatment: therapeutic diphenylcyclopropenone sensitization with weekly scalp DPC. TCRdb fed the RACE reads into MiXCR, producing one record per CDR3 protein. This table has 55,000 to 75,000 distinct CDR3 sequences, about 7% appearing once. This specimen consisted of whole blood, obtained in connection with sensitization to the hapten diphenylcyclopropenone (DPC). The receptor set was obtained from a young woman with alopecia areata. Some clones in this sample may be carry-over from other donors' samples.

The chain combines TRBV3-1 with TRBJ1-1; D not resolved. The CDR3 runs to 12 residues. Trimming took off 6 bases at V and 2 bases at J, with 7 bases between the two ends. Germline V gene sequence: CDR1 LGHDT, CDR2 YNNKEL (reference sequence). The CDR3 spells CASSLTNTEAFF. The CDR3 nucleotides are TGTGCCAGCAGTCTCACTAACACTGAAGCTTTCTTT.

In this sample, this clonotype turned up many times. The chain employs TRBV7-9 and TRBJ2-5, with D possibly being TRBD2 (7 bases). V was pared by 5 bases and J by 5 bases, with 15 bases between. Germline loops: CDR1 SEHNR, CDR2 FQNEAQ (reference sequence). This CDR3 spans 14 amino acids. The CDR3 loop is CASSARGGPETQYF. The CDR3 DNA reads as TGTGCCAGCAGCGCGAGGGGGGGTCCGGAGACCCAGTACTTC.

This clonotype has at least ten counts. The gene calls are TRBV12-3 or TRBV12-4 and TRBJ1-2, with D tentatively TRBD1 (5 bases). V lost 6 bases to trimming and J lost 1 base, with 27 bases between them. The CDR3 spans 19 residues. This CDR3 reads CASSPWRGGLIPNNYGYTF. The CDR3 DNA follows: TGTGCCAGCAGCCCCTGGAGGGGAGGTCTTATTCCGAATAACTATGGCTACACCTTC.

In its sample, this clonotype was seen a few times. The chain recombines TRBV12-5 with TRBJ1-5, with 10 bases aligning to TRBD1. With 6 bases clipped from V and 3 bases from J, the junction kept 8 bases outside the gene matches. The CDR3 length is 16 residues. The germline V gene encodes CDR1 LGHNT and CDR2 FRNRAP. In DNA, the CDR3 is TGTGCTAGTGGCACAGACGGACAGGGGGACAATCAGCCCCAGCATTTT. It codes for CASGTDGQGDNQPQHF. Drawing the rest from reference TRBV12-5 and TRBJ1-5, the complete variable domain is DARVTQTPRHKVTEMGQEVTMRCQPILGHNTVFWYRQTMMQGLELLAYFRNRAPLDDSGMPKDRFSAEMPDATLATLKIQPSEPRDSAVYFCASGTDGQGDNQPQHFGDGTRLSIL.

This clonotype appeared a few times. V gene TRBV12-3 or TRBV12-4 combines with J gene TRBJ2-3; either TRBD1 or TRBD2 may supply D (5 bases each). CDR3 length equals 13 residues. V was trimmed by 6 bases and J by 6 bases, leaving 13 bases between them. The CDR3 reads CASSLDWGDTQYF. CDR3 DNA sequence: TGTGCCAGCAGCCTCGACTGGGGGGATACGCAGTATTTT.

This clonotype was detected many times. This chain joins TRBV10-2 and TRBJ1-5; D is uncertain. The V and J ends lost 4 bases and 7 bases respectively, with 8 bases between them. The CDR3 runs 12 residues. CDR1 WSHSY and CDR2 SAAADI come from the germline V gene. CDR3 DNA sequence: TGCGCCAGCAGTGCCATGGGACAGCCCCAGCATTTT. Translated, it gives CASSAMGQPQHF.

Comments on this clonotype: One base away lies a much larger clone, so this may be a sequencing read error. The DNA of the CDR3 is TGTGCCAGCTCACCAGCGGGACAGGGGCCCTACGAGCAGTACTTC. This gives the protein CASSPAGQGPYEQYF. The chain recombines TRBV18 with TRBJ2-7; 10 nucleotides agree with TRBD1. The V gene end was trimmed by 2 bases and the J gene end by 2 bases; junction bases not matched to a gene: 3. Germline lookup yields CDR1 KGHSH and CDR2 LQKENI. The CDR3 totals 15 residues.

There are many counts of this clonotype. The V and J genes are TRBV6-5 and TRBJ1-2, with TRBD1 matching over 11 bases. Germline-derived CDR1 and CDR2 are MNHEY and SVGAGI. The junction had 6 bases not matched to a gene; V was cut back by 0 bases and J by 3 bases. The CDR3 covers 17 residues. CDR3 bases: TGTGCCAGCAGTTACTCAATCGGACAGGGGGCGGACTATGGCTACACCTTC. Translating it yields CASSYSIGQGADYGYTF.

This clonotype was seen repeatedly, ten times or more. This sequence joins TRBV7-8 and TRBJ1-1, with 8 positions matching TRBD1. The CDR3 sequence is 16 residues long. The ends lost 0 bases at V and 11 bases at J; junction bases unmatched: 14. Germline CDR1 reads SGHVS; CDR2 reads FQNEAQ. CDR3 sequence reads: CASSLARSDRVLWAFF. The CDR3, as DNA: TGTGCCAGCAGCTTAGCGAGGTCGGACAGGGTGTTATGGGCTTTCTTT.

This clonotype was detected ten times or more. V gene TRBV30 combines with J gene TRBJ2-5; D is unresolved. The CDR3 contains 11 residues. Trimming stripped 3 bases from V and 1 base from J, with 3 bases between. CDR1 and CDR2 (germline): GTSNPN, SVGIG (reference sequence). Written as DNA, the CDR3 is TGTGCCTGGAGCCTCCAAGAGACCCAGTACTTC. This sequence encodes CAWSLQETQYF.

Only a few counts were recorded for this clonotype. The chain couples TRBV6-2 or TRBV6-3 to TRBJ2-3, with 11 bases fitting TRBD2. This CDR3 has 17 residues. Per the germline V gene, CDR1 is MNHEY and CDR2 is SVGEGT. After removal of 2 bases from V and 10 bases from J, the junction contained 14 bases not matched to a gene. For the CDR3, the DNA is TGTGCCAGCAGTTACCACAGACTAGCGGGGAGCTCAGGTGCGCAGTATTTT. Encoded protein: CASSYHRLAGSSGAQYF.

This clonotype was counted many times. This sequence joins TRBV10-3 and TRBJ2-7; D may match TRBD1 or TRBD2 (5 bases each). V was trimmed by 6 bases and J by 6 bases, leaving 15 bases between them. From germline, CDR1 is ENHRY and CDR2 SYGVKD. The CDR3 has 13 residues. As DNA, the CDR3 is TGTGCCATCAGCCAATGGGACCGGCGCGAGCAGTACTTC. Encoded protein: CAISQWDRREQYF.

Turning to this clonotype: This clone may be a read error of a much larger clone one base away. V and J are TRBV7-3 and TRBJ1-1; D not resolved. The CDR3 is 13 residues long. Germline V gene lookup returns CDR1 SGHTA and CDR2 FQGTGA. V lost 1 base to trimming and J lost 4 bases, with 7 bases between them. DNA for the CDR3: TGTGCCAGCAGCTTAAGCAAGAGCACTGAAGCTTTCTTT. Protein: CASSLSKSTEAFF.

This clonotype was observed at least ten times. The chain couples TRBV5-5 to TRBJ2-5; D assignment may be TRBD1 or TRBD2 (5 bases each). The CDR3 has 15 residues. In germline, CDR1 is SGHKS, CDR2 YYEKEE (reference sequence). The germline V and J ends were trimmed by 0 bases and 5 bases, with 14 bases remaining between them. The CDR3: CASSLDGTRGETQYF. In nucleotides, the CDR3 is TGTGCCAGCAGCTTGGATGGGACCCGAGGGGAGACCCAGTACTTC.